These 8 T cell receptor beta chains came from one sample sequenced in a study of blood T cell repertoires in COVID-19. The table came from immunoSEQ multiplex PCR; TCRdb's copy has only in-frame clones and leaves some out. The profile shows 150,000 or so clones, roughly 80% of them singletons. Sequencing was carried out using peripheral blood. The receptors here all came from a woman of 80 years or more with acute or convalescent COVID-19.

V usage is TRBV7-6 and J usage is TRBJ1-6, with D possibly being TRBD1 (5 bases). Trimming removed 1 base at V and 6 bases at J, with 10 bases between. Germline V CDR1 and CDR2: SGHVS, FNYEAQ. CDR3 length equals 15 residues. CDR3 DNA: TGTGCCAGCAGCTTAGAGACAGCCGCTAATTCACCCCTCCACTTT. Its protein is CASSLETAANSPLHF.

This clone was seen a few times. The chain joins TRBV3-1 (or the pseudogene TRBV3-2) to TRBJ1-2, with D unclear. The CDR3 contains 12 residues. V was cut by 1 base and J by 7 bases, with 7 bases left in between. Germline CDR1 reads LGHDT; CDR2 reads YNNKEL (reference sequence). This chain's CDR3 is CASSQGGGGYTF. The DNA for the CDR3 is TGTGCCAGCAGCCAAGGGGGAGGTGGCTACACCTTC.

The gene calls are TRBV10-3 and TRBJ2-2, with 9 bases lining up with TRBD1. Germline V lookup: CDR1 ENHRY, CDR2 SYGVKD. Trimming removed 4 bases from V and 3 bases from J; junction bases left unmatched: 3. CDR3 length: 15 residues. CDR3 region: CAISGGQGDTGELFF. CDR3 DNA sequence: TGTGCCATCAGTGGGGGACAGGGAGACACCGGGGAGCTGTTTTTT.

For the CDR3, the DNA is TGTGCCAGCAGCACGGGGGGGGGCTACTCCTACGAGCAGTACTTC. Encoded protein: CASSTGGGYSYEQYF. V and J are TRBV7-8 and TRBJ2-7; 8 bases line up with TRBD2. The CDR3 is made up of 15 amino acids. The J segment lost 0 bases and the V segment lost 5 bases, leaving 6 bases of the junction unmatched. Germline-derived CDR1 and CDR2 are SGHVS and FQNEAQ.

The genes are TRBV7-3 and TRBJ1-1, with 10 bases that match TRBD1. The germline gives CDR1 SGHTA, CDR2 FQGTGA. The CDR3 has 17 residues. V trimming: 1 base; J trimming: 1 base; junction bases outside the gene matches: 6. The CDR3 coding sequence is TGTGCCAGCAGCTTAAGGGGGACAGGGGTGACGAACACTGAAGCTTTCTTT. It translates to CASSLRGTGVTNTEAFF.

V gene TRBV15 combines with J gene TRBJ2-2; TRBD1 aligns across 8 bases. V shed 5 bases and J 1 base; nucleotides not matched to a gene: 6. CDR1 LNHNV and CDR2 YYDKDF come from the germline V gene (reference sequence). The CDR3 loop spans 16 amino acids. CDR3 coding DNA: TGTGCCACCAGCCCCCTTGGGACAGGGAACACCGGGGAGCTGTTTTTT. Its translation: CATSPLGTGNTGELFF. Filled out from reference TRBV15 and TRBJ2-2, the complete variable domain reads DAMVIQNPRYQVTQFGKPVTLSCSQTLNHNVMYWYQQKSSQAPKLLFHYYDKDFNNEADTPDNFQSRRPNTSFCFLDIRSPGLGDTAMYLCATSPLGTGNTGELFFGEGSRLTVL.

The rearrangement uses TRBV5-1 and TRBJ1-1; D might be TRBD1 (6 bases). Germline CDR1 and CDR2: SGHRS and YFSETQ. The germline V and J ends were trimmed by 4 bases and 8 bases, with 15 bases remaining between them. There are 13 residues in the CDR3. For the CDR3, the DNA is TGCGCCAGCAGCCAAAATACTGACAGGGAAGCTTTCTTT. Its translation: CASSQNTDREAFF.

V gene TRBV9 combines with J gene TRBJ2-2; 7 positions match TRBD2. The V gene's germline CDR1 is SGDLS and CDR2 YYNGEE. V trimming: 2 bases; J trimming: 0 bases; junction bases outside the gene matches: 7. This CDR3 has 17 amino acids. This CDR3 is CASSVLADSSNTGELFF. In nucleotides, the CDR3 is TGTGCCAGCAGCGTTCTAGCGGACTCCTCGAACACCGGGGAGCTGTTTTTT.